The clone carrying this TCR beta chain was detected ten times or more. One entry per CDR3 protein results from TCRdb running MiXCR on the multiplex PCR reads. The table records about 47,000 distinct CDR3 sequences, 23% of them present only once. Trimming took 0 bases from V and 1 from J; bases not matched to a gene: 8. The germline V gene has CDR1 MNHNY and CDR2 SVGAGI (reference sequence). The CDR3 has 17 amino acids. The data belong to a study of breast tumors, draining lymph nodes, adjacent tissues. This rearrangement joins TRBV6-6 to TRBJ2-7; 8 bases map to TRBD1. This receptor was identified in a female donor with breast cancer. Some clones in this sample may be carry-over from other donors' samples. Material: breast tumor tissue. The CDR3 loop is CASSYSLRGLGSYEQYF. The CDR3, as DNA: TGTGCCAGCAGTTACTCACTCAGGGGGCTAGGGTCCTACGAGCAGTACTTC.